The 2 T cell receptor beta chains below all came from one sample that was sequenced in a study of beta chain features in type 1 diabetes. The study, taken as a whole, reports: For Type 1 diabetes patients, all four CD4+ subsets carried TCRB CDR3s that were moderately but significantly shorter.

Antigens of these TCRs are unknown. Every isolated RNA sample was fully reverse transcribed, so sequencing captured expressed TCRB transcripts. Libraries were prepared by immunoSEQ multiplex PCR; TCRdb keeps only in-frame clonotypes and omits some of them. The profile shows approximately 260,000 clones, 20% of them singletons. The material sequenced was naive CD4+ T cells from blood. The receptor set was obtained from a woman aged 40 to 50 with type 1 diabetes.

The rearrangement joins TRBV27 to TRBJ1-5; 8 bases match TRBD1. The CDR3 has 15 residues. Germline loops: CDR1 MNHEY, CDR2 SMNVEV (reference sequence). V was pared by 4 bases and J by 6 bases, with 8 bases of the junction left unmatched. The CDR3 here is CASSSADRGVQPQHF. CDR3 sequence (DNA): TGTGCCAGCAGTTCCGCCGACAGGGGCGTTCAGCCCCAGCATTTT.

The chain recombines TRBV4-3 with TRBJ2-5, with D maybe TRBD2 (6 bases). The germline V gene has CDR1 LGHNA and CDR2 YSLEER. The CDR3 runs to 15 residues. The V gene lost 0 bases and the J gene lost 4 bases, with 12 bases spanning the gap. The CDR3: CASSQEGGVRETQYF. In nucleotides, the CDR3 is TGCGCCAGCAGCCAAGAAGGAGGGGTCAGAGAGACCCAGTACTTC.